This record covers a single TCR beta chain. The antigen is not known. The sample comes from a study of cytomegalovirus exposure and HLA in healthy donors. In the study overall: Earlier results showed 120 million or so unique TCR beta sequences derived from 150 million to 200 million T cells. Notes on the study in general: An analysis was carried out at a later point. It showed that HLA-associated TCR beta chains were more clonally expanded than equally common non-associated chains. Researchers left out some V segments, among them TRBV6-2 and TRBV6-3, as indistinguishable.

V dropped 7 bases and J dropped 4 bases, with 16 bases sitting between them. Germline values: CDR1 SNHLY, CDR2 FYNNEI. The CDR3 contains 14 residues. 60 Vbeta and 13 Jbeta primers were used in PCR. The method was immunoSEQ multiplex PCR; TCRdb's version includes in-frame clones alone and lacks a portion of them. The data hold 130,000 or so clones, with around 79% observed a single time. The sequencing input was PBMCs. The chain recombines TRBV2 with TRBJ1-2; a possible D gene is TRBD1 (5 bases). This TCR came from a woman in her 40s in good health and CMV-seropositive. The CDR3 region is CASNGQGFRYGYTF. Written as DNA, the CDR3 is TGTGCCAGCAATGGGCAGGGCTTTCGCTATGGCTACACCTTC.